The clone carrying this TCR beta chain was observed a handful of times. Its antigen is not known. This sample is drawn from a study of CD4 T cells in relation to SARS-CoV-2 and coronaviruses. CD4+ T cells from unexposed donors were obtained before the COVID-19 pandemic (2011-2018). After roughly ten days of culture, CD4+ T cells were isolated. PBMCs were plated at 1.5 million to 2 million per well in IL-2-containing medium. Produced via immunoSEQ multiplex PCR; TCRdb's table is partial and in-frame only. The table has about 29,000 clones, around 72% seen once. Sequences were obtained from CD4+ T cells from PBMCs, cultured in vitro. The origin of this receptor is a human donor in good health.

Here the CDR3 reads CASSPQVSGSGNTIYF. The CDR3 region has the DNA TGTGCCAGCTCACCACAGGTTTCAGGGAGTGGAAACACCATATATTTT. This rearrangement joins TRBV18 to TRBJ1-3; TRBD1 is a possible D gene (5 bases). Trimming removed 1 base at V and 3 bases at J, with 13 bases between. The CDR3 is 16 residues long. Germline V gene sequence: CDR1 KGHSH, CDR2 LQKENI. The variable domain in full, completed from reference TRBV18 and TRBJ1-3, reads NAGVMQNPRHLVRRRGQEARLRCSPMKGHSHVYWYRQLPEEGLKFMVYLQKENIIDESGMPKERFSAEFPKEGPSILRIQQVVRGDSAAYFCASSPQVSGSGNTIYFGEGSWLTVV.